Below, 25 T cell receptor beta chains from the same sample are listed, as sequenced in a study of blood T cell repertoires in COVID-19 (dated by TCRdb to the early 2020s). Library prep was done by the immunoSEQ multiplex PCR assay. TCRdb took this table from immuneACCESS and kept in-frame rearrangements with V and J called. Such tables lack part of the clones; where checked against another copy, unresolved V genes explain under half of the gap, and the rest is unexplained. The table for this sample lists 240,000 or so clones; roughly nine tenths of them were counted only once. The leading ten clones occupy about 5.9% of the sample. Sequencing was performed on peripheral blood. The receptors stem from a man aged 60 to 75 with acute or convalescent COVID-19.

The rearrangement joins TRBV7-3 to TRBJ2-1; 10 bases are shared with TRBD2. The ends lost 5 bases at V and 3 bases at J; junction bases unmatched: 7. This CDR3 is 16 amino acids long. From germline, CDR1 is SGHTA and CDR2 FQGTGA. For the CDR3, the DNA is TGTGCCAGCAGCAAGGCTAGCGGGGGCAGCTACAATGAGCAGTTCTTC. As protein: CASSKASGGSYNEQFF. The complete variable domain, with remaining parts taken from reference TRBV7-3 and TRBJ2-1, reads GAGVSQTPSNKVTEKGKYVELRCDPISGHTALYWYRQSLGQGPEFLIYFQGTGAADDSGLPNDRFFAVRPEGSVSTLKIQRTERGDSAVYLCASSKASGGSYNEQFFGPGTRLTVL.

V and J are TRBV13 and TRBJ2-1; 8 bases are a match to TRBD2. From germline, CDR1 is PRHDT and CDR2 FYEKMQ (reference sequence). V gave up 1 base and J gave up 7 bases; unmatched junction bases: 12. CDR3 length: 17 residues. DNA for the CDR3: TGTGCCAGCAGCTTAGCCGGTTGGGGCGGGAGGAGTAATGAGCAGTTCTTC. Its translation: CASSLAGWGGRSNEQFF.

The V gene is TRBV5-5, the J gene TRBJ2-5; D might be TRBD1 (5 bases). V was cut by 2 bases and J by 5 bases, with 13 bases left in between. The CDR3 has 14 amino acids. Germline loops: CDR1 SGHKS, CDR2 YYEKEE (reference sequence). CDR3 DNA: TGTGCCAGCAGCTTTCAGGGTGGGATGGAGACCCAGTACTTC. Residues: CASSFQGGMETQYF.

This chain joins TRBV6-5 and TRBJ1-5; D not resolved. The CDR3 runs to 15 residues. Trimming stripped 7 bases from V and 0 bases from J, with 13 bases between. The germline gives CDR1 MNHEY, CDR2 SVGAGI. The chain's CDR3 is CASKNRVYSNQPQHF. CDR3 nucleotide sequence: TGTGCCAGCAAGAACAGAGTTTATAGCAATCAGCCCCAGCATTTT.

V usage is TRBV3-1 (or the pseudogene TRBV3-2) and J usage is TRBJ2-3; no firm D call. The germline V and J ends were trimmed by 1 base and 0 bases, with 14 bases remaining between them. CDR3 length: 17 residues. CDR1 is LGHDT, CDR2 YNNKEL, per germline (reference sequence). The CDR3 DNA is TGTGCCAGCAGCCAAGTGGCTGCCCGCGGTAGCACAGATACGCAGTATTTT. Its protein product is CASSQVAARGSTDTQYF.

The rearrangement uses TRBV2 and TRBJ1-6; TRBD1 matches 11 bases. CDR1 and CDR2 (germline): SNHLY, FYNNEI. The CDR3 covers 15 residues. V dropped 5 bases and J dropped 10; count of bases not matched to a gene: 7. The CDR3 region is CASSSSGTGGSPLHF. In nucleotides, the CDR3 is TGTGCCAGCAGTTCGTCCGGGACAGGGGGGTCACCCCTCCACTTT. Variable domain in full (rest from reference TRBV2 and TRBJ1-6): EPEVTQTPSHQVTQMGQEVILRCVPISNHLYFYWYRQILGQKVEFLVSFYNNEISEKSEIFDDQFSVERPDGSNFTLKIRSTKLEDSAMYFCASSSSGTGGSPLHFGNGTRLTVT.

The CDR3 reads CASSVPGLAGGGPSYEQYF. CDR3 in DNA: TGTGCCAGCAGTGTTCCGGGACTAGCTGGAGGGGGCCCTTCCTACGAGCAGTACTTC. The chain recombines TRBV2 with TRBJ2-7; 9 nucleotides align to TRBD2. Germline lookup yields CDR1 SNHLY and CDR2 FYNNEI. The CDR3 sequence is 19 residues long. With V trimmed by 4 bases and J by 1 base, 17 bases remained unmatched.

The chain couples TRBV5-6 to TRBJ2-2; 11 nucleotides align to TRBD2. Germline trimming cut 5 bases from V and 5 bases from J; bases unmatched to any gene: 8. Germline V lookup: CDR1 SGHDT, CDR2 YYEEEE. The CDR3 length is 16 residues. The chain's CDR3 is CASSPRLAGKTGELFF. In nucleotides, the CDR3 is TGTGCCAGCAGTCCCCGACTAGCGGGAAAGACCGGGGAGCTGTTTTTT.

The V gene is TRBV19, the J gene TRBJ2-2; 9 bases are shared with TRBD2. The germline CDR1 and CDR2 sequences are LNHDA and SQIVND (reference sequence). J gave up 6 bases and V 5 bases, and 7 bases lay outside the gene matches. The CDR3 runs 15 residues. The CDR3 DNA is TGTGCCAGTAGTTCGCTAGCGGGAAGGGCCGGGGAGCTGTTTTTT. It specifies CASSSLAGRAGELFF. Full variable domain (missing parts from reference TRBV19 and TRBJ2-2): DGGITQSPKYLFRKEGQNVTLSCEQNLNHDAMYWYRQDPGQGLRLIYYSQIVNDFQKGDIAEGYSVSREKKESFPLTVTSAQKNPTAFYLCASSSLAGRAGELFFGEGSRLTVL.

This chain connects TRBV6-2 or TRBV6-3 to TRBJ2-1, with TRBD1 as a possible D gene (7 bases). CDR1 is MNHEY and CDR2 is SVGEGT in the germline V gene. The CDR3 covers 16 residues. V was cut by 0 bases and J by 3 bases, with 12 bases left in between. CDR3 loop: CASSYSQGGGYNEQFF. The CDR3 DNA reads TGTGCCAGCAGTTACTCCCAGGGGGGTGGCTACAATGAGCAGTTCTTC.

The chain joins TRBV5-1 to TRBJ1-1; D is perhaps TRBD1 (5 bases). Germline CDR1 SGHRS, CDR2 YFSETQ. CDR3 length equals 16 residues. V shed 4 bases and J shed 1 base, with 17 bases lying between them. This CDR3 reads CASSPRGSWENTEAFF. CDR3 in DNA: TGCGCCAGCAGCCCTAGGGGCAGCTGGGAGAACACTGAAGCTTTCTTT.

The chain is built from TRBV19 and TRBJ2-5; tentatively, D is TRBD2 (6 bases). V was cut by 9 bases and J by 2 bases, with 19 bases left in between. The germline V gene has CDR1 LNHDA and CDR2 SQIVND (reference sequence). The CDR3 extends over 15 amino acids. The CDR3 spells CASPWLGGRQETQYF. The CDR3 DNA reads TGTGCCAGCCCTTGGCTGGGGGGAAGACAAGAGACCCAGTACTTC.

CDR3 nucleotide sequence: TGTGCCAGTAGGCCCCAGACAGGGGGACAAGAGACCCAGTACTTC. Translated: CASRPQTGGQETQYF. The chain uses TRBV19 and TRBJ2-5; 9 nucleotides align to TRBD1. This CDR3 is 15 amino acids long. The V gene end was trimmed by 6 bases and the J gene end by 2 bases; junction bases not matched to a gene: 7. CDR1 and CDR2 (germline): LNHDA, SQIVND (reference sequence).

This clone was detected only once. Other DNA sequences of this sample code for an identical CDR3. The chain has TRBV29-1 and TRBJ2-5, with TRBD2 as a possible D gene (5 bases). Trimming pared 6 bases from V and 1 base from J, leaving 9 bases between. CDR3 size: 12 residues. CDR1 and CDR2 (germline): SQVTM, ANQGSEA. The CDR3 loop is CSVAAGQETQYF. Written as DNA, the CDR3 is TGCAGCGTGGCGGCGGGCCAAGAGACCCAGTACTTC.

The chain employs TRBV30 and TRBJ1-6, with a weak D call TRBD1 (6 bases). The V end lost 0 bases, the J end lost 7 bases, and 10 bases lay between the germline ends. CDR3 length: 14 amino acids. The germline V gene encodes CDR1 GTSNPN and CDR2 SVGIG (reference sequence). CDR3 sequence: CAWSVTGRNSPLHF. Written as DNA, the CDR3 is TGTGCCTGGAGTGTTACAGGGCGGAATTCACCCCTCCACTTT.

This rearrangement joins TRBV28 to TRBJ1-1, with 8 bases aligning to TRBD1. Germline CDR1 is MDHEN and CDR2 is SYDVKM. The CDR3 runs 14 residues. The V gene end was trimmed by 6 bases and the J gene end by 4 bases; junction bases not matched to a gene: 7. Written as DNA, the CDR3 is TGTGCCAGCAGCCGCAGGGGGCTGGGCACTGAAGCTTTCTTT. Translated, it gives CASSRRGLGTEAFF.

CDR3 amino acids: CASSLSRSTGELFF. Written as DNA, the CDR3 is TGTGCCAGCAGCTTATCGAGGTCCACCGGGGAGCTGTTTTTT. The chain combines TRBV7-3 with TRBJ2-2; D is unclear. CDR1 is SGHTA, CDR2 FQGTGA, per germline. V was clipped by 2 bases and J by 4 bases, with 8 bases between them. The CDR3 has 14 amino acids.

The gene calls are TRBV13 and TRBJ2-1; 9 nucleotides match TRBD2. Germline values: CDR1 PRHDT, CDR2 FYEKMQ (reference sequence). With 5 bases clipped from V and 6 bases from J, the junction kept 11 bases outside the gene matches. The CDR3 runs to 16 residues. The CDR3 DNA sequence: TGTGCCAGCAGCCCCTCCGGGACTAGCCTTACCAATGAGCAGTTCTTC. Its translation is CASSPSGTSLTNEQFF.

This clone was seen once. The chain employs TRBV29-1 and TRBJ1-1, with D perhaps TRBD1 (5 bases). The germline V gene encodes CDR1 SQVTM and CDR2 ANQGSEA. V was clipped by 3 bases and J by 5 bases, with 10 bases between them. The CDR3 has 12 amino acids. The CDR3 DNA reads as TGCAGCGTTGATGGGGGAGGAACTGAAGCTTTCTTT. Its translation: CSVDGGGTEAFF.

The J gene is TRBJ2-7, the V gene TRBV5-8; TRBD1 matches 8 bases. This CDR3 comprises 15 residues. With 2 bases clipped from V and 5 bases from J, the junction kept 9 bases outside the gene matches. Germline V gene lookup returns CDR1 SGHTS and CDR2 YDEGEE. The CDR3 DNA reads TGTGCCAGCAGCTTAGCGGACAGGGTGGTCCACGAGCAGTACTTC. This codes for CASSLADRVVHEQYF.

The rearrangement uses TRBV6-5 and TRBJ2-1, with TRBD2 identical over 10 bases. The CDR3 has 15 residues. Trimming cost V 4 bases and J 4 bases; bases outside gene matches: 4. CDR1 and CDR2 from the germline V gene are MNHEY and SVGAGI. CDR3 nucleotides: TGTGCCAGCAGTTCCGGGACTAGCGAGTACAATGAGCAGTTCTTC. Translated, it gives CASSSGTSEYNEQFF.

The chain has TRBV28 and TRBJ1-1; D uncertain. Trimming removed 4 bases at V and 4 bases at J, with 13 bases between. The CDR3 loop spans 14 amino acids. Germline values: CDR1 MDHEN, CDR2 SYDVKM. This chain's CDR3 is CASSSSPRGTEAFF. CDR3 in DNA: TGTGCCAGCAGTTCCTCCCCCCGGGGCACTGAAGCTTTCTTT.

The DNA of the CDR3 is TGTGCCATCCTGGCAGGGGGTCAGCCCCAGCATTTT. It encodes CAILAGGQPQHF. V gene TRBV28 combines with J gene TRBJ1-5; 7 nucleotides agree with TRBD1. This CDR3 has 12 residues. CDR1 is MDHEN, CDR2 SYDVKM, per germline. V was clipped by 10 bases and J by 6 bases; unmatched bases: 6.

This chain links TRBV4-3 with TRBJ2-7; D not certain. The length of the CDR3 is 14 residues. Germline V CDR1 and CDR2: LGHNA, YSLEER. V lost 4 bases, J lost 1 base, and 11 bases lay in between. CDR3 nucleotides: TGCGCCAGCAGCCTGGTTCGGGTTTCCTACGAGCAGTACTTC. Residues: CASSLVRVSYEQYF.

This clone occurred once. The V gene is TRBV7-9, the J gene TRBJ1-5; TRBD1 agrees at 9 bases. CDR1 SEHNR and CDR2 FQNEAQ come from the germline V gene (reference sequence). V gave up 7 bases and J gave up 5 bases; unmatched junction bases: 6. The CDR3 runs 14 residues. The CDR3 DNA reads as TGTGCCAGCACCCTACAGGGGGCAGATCAGCCCCAGCATTTT. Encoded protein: CASTLQGADQPQHF. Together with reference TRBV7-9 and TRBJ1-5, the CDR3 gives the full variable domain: DTGVSQNPRHKITKRGQNVTFRCDPISEHNRLYWYRQTLGQGPEFLTYFQNEAQLEKSRLLSDRFSAERPKGSFSTLEIQRTEQGDSAMYLCASTLQGADQPQHFGDGTRLSIL.